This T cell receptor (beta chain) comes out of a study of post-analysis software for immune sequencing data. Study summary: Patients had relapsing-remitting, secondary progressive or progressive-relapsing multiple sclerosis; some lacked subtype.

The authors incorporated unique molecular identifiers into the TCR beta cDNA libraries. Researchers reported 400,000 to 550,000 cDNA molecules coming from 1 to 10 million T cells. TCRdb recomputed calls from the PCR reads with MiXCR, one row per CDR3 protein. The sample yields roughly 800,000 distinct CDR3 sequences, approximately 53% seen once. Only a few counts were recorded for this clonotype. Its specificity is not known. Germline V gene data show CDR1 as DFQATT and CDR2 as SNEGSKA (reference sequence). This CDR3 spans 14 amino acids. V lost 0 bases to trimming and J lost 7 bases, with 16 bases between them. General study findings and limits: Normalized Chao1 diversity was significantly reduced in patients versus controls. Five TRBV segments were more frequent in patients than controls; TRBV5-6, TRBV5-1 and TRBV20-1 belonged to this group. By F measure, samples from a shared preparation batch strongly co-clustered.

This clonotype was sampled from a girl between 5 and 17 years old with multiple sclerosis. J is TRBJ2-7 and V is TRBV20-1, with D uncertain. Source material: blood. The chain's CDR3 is CSARDFPDSLEQYF. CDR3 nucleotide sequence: TGCAGTGCTAGAGATTTCCCGGATTCGCTGGAGCAGTACTTC.